Following are 22 T cell receptor beta chains from one sample sequenced in a study of blood T cell repertoires in COVID-19. Sequencing was performed with immunoSEQ multiplex PCR; in TCRdb, only in-frame clones are kept and a portion is missing. The data show 300,000 to 400,000 clones, more than 70% seen once. Sample: peripheral blood. These receptors were collected from a woman in her 30s with COVID-19, enrolled during active disease.

J is TRBJ1-4 and V is TRBV12-5; D remains unclear. Germline V gene sequence: CDR1 LGHNT, CDR2 FRNRAP. Trimming pared 3 bases from V and 4 bases from J, leaving 9 bases between. The CDR3 runs to 14 residues. The CDR3 sequence: CASGFGQYNEKLFF. CDR3 in DNA: TGTGCTAGTGGTTTTGGGCAGTATAATGAAAAACTGTTTTTT.

This clone was counted at least ten times. The J gene is TRBJ1-3, the V gene TRBV19; TRBD1 matches 9 bases. The germline CDR1 and CDR2 sequences are LNHDA and SQIVND (reference sequence). This CDR3 has 15 amino acids. Trimming removed 4 bases from V and 8 bases from J; junction bases left unmatched: 9. The CDR3 sequence is CASSTPGQGGDTIYF. CDR3 coding DNA: TGTGCCAGTAGTACGCCGGGACAGGGAGGAGACACCATATATTTT.

CDR3 sequence (DNA): TGCGCCAGCAGCTTTTCCCCCCAGGGCACCGGGGAGCTGTTTTTT. Protein: CASSFSPQGTGELFF. The chain uses TRBV5-1 and TRBJ2-2; D is possibly TRBD1 (5 bases). The CDR3 runs 15 residues. Germline V gene data show CDR1 as SGHRS and CDR2 as YFSETQ. Trimming left V 2 bases short and J 4 bases short, with 12 bases between. Together with reference TRBV5-1 and TRBJ2-2, the CDR3 gives the full variable domain: KAGVTQTPRYLIKTRGQQVTLSCSPISGHRSVSWYQQTPGQGLQFLFEYFSETQRNKGNFPGRFSGRQFSNSRSEMNVSTLELGDSALYLCASSFSPQGTGELFFGEGSRLTVL.

This clone was detected once. V gene TRBV3-1 (or the pseudogene TRBV3-2) combines with J gene TRBJ2-1; tentative D call: TRBD1 (6 bases). This CDR3 is 12 amino acids long. The V end was cut by 1 base, the J end by 12 bases, with 10 bases between. Germline values: CDR1 LGHDT, CDR2 YNNKEL (reference sequence). Here the CDR3 reads CASSQGGRAQFF. CDR3 DNA sequence: TGTGCCAGCAGCCAAGGGGGGCGGGCGCAGTTCTTC.

The chain carries TRBV27 and TRBJ2-7; D is perhaps TRBD1 (5 bases). This CDR3 region has 15 residues. Germline V gene lookup returns CDR1 MNHEY and CDR2 SMNVEV (reference sequence). Trimming removed 0 bases from V and 3 bases from J, with 12 bases in between. The CDR3 coding sequence is TGTGCCAGCAGTTTATCCCCAGGGATCCTCTACGAGCAGTACTTC. Residues: CASSLSPGILYEQYF.

The rearrangement links TRBV6-5 to TRBJ1-2; D not resolved. Germline-derived CDR1 and CDR2 are MNHEY and SVGAGI. The CDR3 totals 15 residues. V lost 5 bases, J lost 2 bases, and 15 bases lay in between. The CDR3 here is CASSKHRTGNYGYTF. The CDR3 bases are TGTGCCAGCAGTAAACATCGGACGGGGAACTATGGCTACACCTTC.

CDR3 region: CAATDASGANVLTF. CDR3 in DNA: TGTGCCGCTACTGATGCCTCTGGGGCCAACGTCCTGACTTTC. The chain employs TRBV6-5 and TRBJ2-6; no clear D gene. The CDR3 spans 14 residues. From germline, CDR1 is MNHEY and CDR2 SVGAGI. V shed 11 bases and J shed 0 bases, with 11 bases lying between them.

The chain joins TRBV2 to TRBJ1-6; possibly TRBD1 for D (5 bases). The germline V and J ends were trimmed by 7 bases and 9 bases, with 19 bases remaining between them. The CDR3 contains 15 residues. CDR1 and CDR2 (germline): SNHLY, FYNNEI. The CDR3: CASKGNSAKGSPLHF. In DNA form, the CDR3 reads TGTGCCAGCAAGGGGAACAGCGCCAAGGGTTCACCCCTCCACTTT.

The V call is TRBV7-2, the J call TRBJ2-5; 9 bases line up with TRBD1. This CDR3 comprises 15 residues. The ends lost 6 bases at V and 5 bases at J; junction bases unmatched: 10. Germline V CDR1 and CDR2: SGHTA, FQGNSA. The DNA for the CDR3 is TGTGCCAGCAGTTTAACAGGGGGCAGCATGGAGACCCAGTACTTC. Its translation: CASSLTGGSMETQYF. Based on the CDR3 plus reference TRBV7-2 and TRBJ2-5, the full variable domain is GAGVSQSPSNKVTEKGKDVELRCDPISGHTALYWYRQSLGQGLEFLIYFQGNSAPDKSGLPSDRFSAERTGGSVSTLTIQRTQQEDSAVYLCASSLTGGSMETQYFGPGTRLLVL.

The rearrangement joins TRBV12-5 to TRBJ2-2, with TRBD1 matching 7 bases. CDR3 length: 17 residues. Germline CDR1 and CDR2: LGHNT and FRNRAP. V dropped 4 bases and J dropped 5; count of bases not matched to a gene: 13. The CDR3 protein is CASGSENPTGKTGELFF. The DNA of the CDR3 is TGTGCTAGTGGTTCCGAAAACCCGACAGGGAAGACCGGGGAGCTGTTTTTT.

This clone has a single count. This sequence joins TRBV5-4 and TRBJ2-7, with D possibly being TRBD2 (6 bases). Trimming removed 3 bases from V and 0 bases from J, with 13 bases in between. CDR1 SGHNT and CDR2 YYREEE come from the germline V gene (reference sequence). CDR3 length: 15 residues. CDR3 loop: CASSSFGGLSYEQYF. In DNA form, the CDR3 reads TGTGCCAGCAGCTCGTTCGGGGGTCTCTCCTACGAGCAGTACTTC.

The gene calls are TRBV19 and TRBJ1-2; D remains unclear. In germline, CDR1 is LNHDA, CDR2 SQIVND (reference sequence). The CDR3 has 14 residues. V gave up 3 bases and J gave up 7 bases, with 15 bases separating them. The CDR3 nucleotides read TGTGCCAGTAGTATCGGAGGGATTCCCTCTGGCTACACCTTC. Its translation: CASSIGGIPSGYTF.

The chain employs TRBV5-5 and TRBJ2-7; no clear D gene. Germline CDR1 reads SGHKS; CDR2 reads YYEKEE (reference sequence). The V gene lost 4 bases and the J gene lost 2 bases, with 4 bases spanning the gap. This CDR3 is built from 11 residues. The CDR3 coding sequence is TGTGCCAGCAGCCTAGCCTACGAGCAGTACTTC. Residues: CASSLAYEQYF.

The rearrangement joins TRBV19 to TRBJ1-2; 8 bases fit TRBD1. V shed 4 bases, J shed 1 base, and the junction held 14 bases outside the gene matches. CDR1 and CDR2 (germline): LNHDA, SQIVND (reference sequence). CDR3 length equals 18 residues. The CDR3 DNA reads TGTGCCAGTAGTACCGGGAAACCGTGGACAGGGAGTAACTATGGCTACACCTTC. Encoded protein: CASSTGKPWTGSNYGYTF.

The chain has TRBV6-5 and TRBJ1-5; unclear D gene. Germline V lookup: CDR1 MNHEY, CDR2 SVGAGI. The length of the CDR3 is 15 residues. Trimming pared 6 bases from V and 0 bases from J, leaving 12 bases between. The CDR3 sequence: CASRQSGYSNQPQHF. The CDR3 nucleotides are TGTGCCAGCAGGCAGTCGGGGTATAGCAATCAGCCCCAGCATTTT.

The chain links TRBV5-1 to TRBJ1-6; D gene unclear. CDR1 SGHRS and CDR2 YFSETQ come from the germline V gene. Trimming shortened V by 3 bases and J by 3 bases, and 10 bases separated the two germline ends. The CDR3 spans 15 residues. The chain's CDR3 is CASSSGPGYNSPLHF. The CDR3 DNA is TGCGCCAGCAGCTCGGGTCCTGGCTATAATTCACCCCTCCACTTT.

The genes are TRBV19 and TRBJ1-2; TRBD1 is a possible D gene (5 bases). There are 13 residues in the CDR3. Looked up from germline, CDR1 is LNHDA and CDR2 is SQIVND (reference sequence). The V end lost 3 bases, the J end lost 2 bases, and 7 bases lay between the germline ends. The CDR3 nucleotides are TGTGCCAGTAGTATGAGACAGAACTATGGCTACACCTTC. Its protein product is CASSMRQNYGYTF.

The chain couples TRBV5-6 to TRBJ2-3, with no clear D. Germline lookup yields CDR1 SGHDT and CDR2 YYEEEE. V lost 3 bases and J lost 4, with 18 bases in between. The CDR3 has 16 amino acids. CDR3 sequence reads: CASSYLLGQASDTQYF. In nucleotides, the CDR3 is TGTGCCAGCAGCTACCTTCTTGGGCAGGCTTCAGATACGCAGTATTTT.

This clone showed up just a few times. V gene TRBV2 combines with J gene TRBJ1-2; 8 bases line up with TRBD1. V trimming: 5 bases; J trimming: 9 bases; junction bases outside the gene matches: 5. Looked up from germline, CDR1 is SNHLY and CDR2 is FYNNEI. The length of the CDR3 is 12 residues. This CDR3 is CASSRTGYSYTF. The DNA for the CDR3 is TGTGCCAGCAGTAGGACAGGGTACAGCTACACCTTC.

This clone was seen a handful of times. V and J are TRBV6-5 and TRBJ1-4, with D perhaps TRBD1 (5 bases). V lost 6 bases and J 8 bases, leaving 16 bases between the germline ends. CDR3 length: 14 amino acids. Germline V gives CDR1 MNHEY, CDR2 SVGAGI. CDR3 in amino acids: CASSYRPGGEKLFF. The DNA of the CDR3 is TGTGCCAGCAGCTACCGGCCGGGGGGAGAAAAACTGTTTTTT.

The gene calls are TRBV6-5 and TRBJ2-4; D gene unclear. This CDR3 comprises 11 residues. The germline CDR1 and CDR2 sequences are MNHEY and SVGAGI. Trimming stripped 6 bases from V and 5 bases from J, with 5 bases between. CDR3 sequence reads: CASRTENIQYF. The CDR3 DNA sequence: TGTGCCAGCAGAACGGAAAACATTCAGTACTTC.

This chain uses TRBV6-1 with TRBJ1-4; no firm D call. Trimming removed 1 base from V and 8 bases from J, with 17 bases in between. CDR1 is MNHNS and CDR2 is SASEGT in the germline V gene. The CDR3 is made up of 16 amino acids. CDR3 loop: CASSEDARVLPEKLFF. The CDR3 DNA sequence: TGTGCCAGCAGTGAAGACGCGCGCGTTCTGCCCGAAAAACTGTTTTTT.